The 27 T cell receptor beta chains below were found in one sample sequenced in a study of long-term antiretroviral therapy in people with HIV. Researchers report immunoSEQ v3.0 was run at survey level. The assay was immunoSEQ multiplex PCR, and TCRdb's table has in-frame clones only and misses some. Of under 35,000 clones listed, about 85% are singletons. The sample was unsorted PBMCs, taken 1.1 years after starting antiretroviral therapy. These receptors originate from a man between 18 and 35 years old with HIV.

The table lists this clone with a few counts. This chain uses TRBV9 with TRBJ2-1; D is uncertain. V lost 0 bases and J lost 6, with 7 bases in between. CDR3 length: 13 amino acids. Germline V gene data show CDR1 as SGDLS and CDR2 as YYNGEE. The CDR3 loop reads CASSVEGGNEQFF. Here the CDR3 DNA reads TGTGCCAGCAGCGTAGAGGGTGGCAATGAGCAGTTCTTC.

This sequence joins TRBV27 and TRBJ2-1; D ambiguous. The V end was cut by 2 bases, the J end by 5 bases, with 7 bases between. Germline CDR1 MNHEY, CDR2 SMNVEV (reference sequence). This CDR3 is built from 13 residues. The CDR3 loop is CASSLNRHNEQFF. Here the CDR3 DNA reads TGTGCCAGCAGTTTAAACCGGCACAATGAGCAGTTCTTC.

This chain joins TRBV2 and TRBJ2-3; 10 bases align to TRBD2. With 6 bases clipped from V and 4 bases from J, the junction kept 10 bases outside the gene matches. Germline V gene lookup returns CDR1 SNHLY and CDR2 FYNNEI. CDR3 length: 16 amino acids. CDR3 nucleotide sequence: TGTGCCAGCAGGGCGAGCGGGAGGGCCATCGCAGATACGCAGTATTTT. Its protein is CASRASGRAIADTQYF.

The chain recombines TRBV4-3 with TRBJ2-7; 12 bases match TRBD2. Per the germline V gene, CDR1 is LGHNA and CDR2 is YSLEER. The CDR3 loop spans 16 amino acids. Trimming removed 4 bases from V and 1 base from J; junction bases left unmatched: 5. The CDR3 sequence is CASSPRLAGESYEQYF. In DNA form, the CDR3 reads TGCGCCAGCAGCCCCCGACTAGCGGGAGAATCCTACGAGCAGTACTTC.

The CDR3 DNA sequence: TGTGCCAGCAGCTTAAGAATATGGATAGGGGACCAGAATGAGCAGTTCTTC. Translated, it gives CASSLRIWIGDQNEQFF. This rearrangement joins TRBV11-2 to TRBJ2-1, with D perhaps assigned TRBD1 or TRBD2 (5 bases each). Germline CDR1 is SGHAT and CDR2 is FQNNGV. CDR3 length equals 17 residues. Trimming removed 2 bases at V and 7 bases at J, with 21 bases between.

The V and J genes are TRBV19 and TRBJ1-1, with TRBD1 identical over 7 bases. From germline, CDR1 is LNHDA and CDR2 SQIVND (reference sequence). CDR3 length equals 11 residues. After removal of 7 bases from V and 7 bases from J, the junction contained 3 bases not matched to a gene. CDR3 DNA: TGTGCCAGTATACAGGGGATTGAAGCTTTCTTT. It encodes CASIQGIEAFF.

This chain links TRBV7-3 with TRBJ2-6; D is ambiguous. This CDR3 is 14 amino acids long. Trimming cost V 1 base and J 0 bases, with 1 base left between them. The germline gives CDR1 SGHTA, CDR2 FQGTGA. The CDR3 DNA is TGTGCCAGCAGCTTAAACTCTGGGGCCAACGTCCTGACTTTC. Residues: CASSLNSGANVLTF.

This clone was seen once. J is TRBJ1-2 and V is TRBV19; the match to TRBD1 covers 10 bases. The germline CDR1 and CDR2 sequences are LNHDA and SQIVND (reference sequence). The CDR3 loop spans 16 amino acids. V lost 9 bases to trimming and J lost 3 bases; unmatched junction nucleotides: 13. The CDR3, as DNA: TGTGCCAGCTTCCCTACTAGGACAGGGGGGTACTATGGCTACACCTTC. Translated: CASFPTRTGGYYGYTF.

This clone was detected only once. The gene calls are TRBV7-8 and TRBJ1-1, with D hard to call. The V end lost 4 bases, the J end lost 2 bases, and 8 bases lay between the germline ends. Per germline, CDR1 SGHVS and CDR2 FQNEAQ. The CDR3 contains 13 residues. The CDR3 DNA follows: TGTGCCAGCAGCTCCAGGCGAAACACTGAAGCTTTCTTT. Protein sequence: CASSSRRNTEAFF.

The chain recombines TRBV9 with TRBJ2-5; possible D gene TRBD2, 6 bases. The length of the CDR3 is 14 residues. Trimming took off 2 bases at V and 1 base at J, with 9 bases between the two ends. Germline-derived CDR1 and CDR2 are SGDLS and YYNGEE. In DNA form, the CDR3 reads TGTGCCAGCAGCGTCGTCGGGAGCCAAGAGACCCAGTACTTC. Protein product: CASSVVGSQETQYF.

V and J are TRBV7-2 and TRBJ1-1; 8 bases line up with TRBD1. Germline V CDR1 and CDR2: SGHTA, FQGNSA. This CDR3 is 14 amino acids long. The ends lost 5 bases at V and 6 bases at J; junction bases unmatched: 8. CDR3 DNA: TGTGCCAGCAGCCCCCTCGGACAGGGAGCTGAAGCTTTCTTT. This encodes CASSPLGQGAEAFF.

The chain recombines TRBV7-9 with TRBJ2-7; weak D call: TRBD2 (5 bases). V shed 5 bases and J shed 2 bases, with 19 bases lying between them. The CDR3 runs to 16 residues. Germline values: CDR1 SEHNR, CDR2 FQNEAQ (reference sequence). The CDR3 DNA follows: TGTGCCAGCAGCCCGGACGCTAGCTTCCGACCCTACGAGCAGTACTTC. It yields the protein CASSPDASFRPYEQYF.

The chain is built from TRBV19 and TRBJ2-7; TRBD2 matches at 7 bases. Per germline, CDR1 LNHDA and CDR2 SQIVND (reference sequence). The junction had 9 bases not matched to a gene; V was cut back by 4 bases and J by 3 bases. The CDR3 sequence is 15 residues long. The CDR3 is CASSKSRDYNYEQYF. The CDR3 coding sequence is TGTGCCAGTAGTAAATCTAGGGACTATAACTACGAGCAGTACTTC.

This chain joins TRBV5-4 and TRBJ2-5, with 7 bases lining up with TRBD1. Germline V gene data show CDR1 as SGHNT and CDR2 as YYREEE (reference sequence). The CDR3 is 14 residues long. With V trimmed by 4 bases and J by 7 bases, 10 bases remained unmatched. The CDR3 protein is CASSPGDRRGTQYF. CDR3 nucleotides: TGTGCCAGCAGCCCAGGGGACAGAAGGGGGACCCAGTACTTC.

This clone was seen a few times. V is TRBV7-2 and J is TRBJ2-7; D is unresolved. This CDR3 is built from 14 residues. Germline assignment: CDR1 SGHTA and CDR2 FQGNSA. Between the trimmed V and J ends, which lost 5 bases and 4 bases, there was a span of 15 bases. The CDR3 loop reads CASSPSRSLYEQYF. DNA for the CDR3: TGTGCCAGCAGCCCGAGTAGGTCCCTGTACGAGCAGTACTTC.

The chain has TRBV10-3 and TRBJ1-2, with TRBD1 matching 8 bases. The CDR3 covers 17 residues. V was clipped by 6 bases and J by 3 bases; unmatched bases: 15. Germline V lookup: CDR1 ENHRY, CDR2 SYGVKD. This chain's CDR3 is CAIRGPPTGEDDYGYTF. Written as DNA, the CDR3 is TGTGCCATCAGGGGCCCCCCGACAGGGGAAGATGACTATGGCTACACCTTC.

The CDR3 spells CASTQDPTNTGELFF. CDR3 DNA: TGTGCCAGCACACAGGACCCTACGAACACCGGGGAGCTGTTTTTT. The gene calls are TRBV6-6 and TRBJ2-2; maybe TRBD1 (5 bases). Germline CDR1 reads MNHNY; CDR2 reads SVGAGI (reference sequence). V gave up 7 bases and J gave up 0 bases, with 12 bases separating them. The CDR3 loop spans 15 amino acids.

V gene TRBV5-6 combines with J gene TRBJ1-2; D is unclear. Germline lookup yields CDR1 SGHDT and CDR2 YYEEEE. CDR3 length: 13 residues. V was trimmed by 0 bases and J by 2 bases, leaving 5 bases between them. The CDR3 DNA reads as TGTGCCAGCAGCTTGGGACGGAACTATGGCTACACCTTC. It encodes CASSLGRNYGYTF. The whole variable domain, remainder taken from reference TRBV5-6 and TRBJ1-2, is DAGVTQSPTHLIKTRGQQVTLRCSPKSGHDTVSWYQQALGQGPQFIFQYYEEEERQRGNFPDRFSGHQFPNYSSELNVNALLLGDSALYLCASSLGRNYGYTFGSGTRLTVV.

V usage is TRBV19 and J usage is TRBJ1-1, with D possibly being TRBD1 (6 bases). Trimming shortened V by 6 bases and J by 0 bases, and 17 bases separated the two germline ends. CDR3 length: 16 amino acids. Germline CDR1 reads LNHDA; CDR2 reads SQIVND (reference sequence). CDR3 sequence: CASSGNSGTLNTEAFF. DNA of the CDR3: TGTGCCAGTAGCGGCAACTCCGGGACACTGAACACTGAAGCTTTCTTT.

The J gene is TRBJ2-3, the V gene TRBV10-3; tentatively, D is TRBD2 (5 bases). V was shortened by 0 bases and J by 2 bases, with 18 bases between the two germline ends. Germline CDR1 is ENHRY and CDR2 is SYGVKD. CDR3 length: 18 amino acids. Here the CDR3 reads CAISESTIRTKTTDTQYF. Written as DNA, the CDR3 is TGTGCCATCAGTGAGTCGACTATTAGGACCAAGACCACAGATACGCAGTATTTT.

The chain uses TRBV2 and TRBJ2-3, with 10 bases fitting TRBD2. With 2 bases clipped from V and 3 bases from J, the junction kept 5 bases outside the gene matches. The CDR3 has 16 amino acids. Germline CDR1 SNHLY, CDR2 FYNNEI. CDR3 loop: CASSETQLAGTDTQYF. CDR3 coding DNA: TGTGCCAGCAGTGAAACCCAACTAGCGGGAACAGATACGCAGTATTTT.

This chain uses TRBV10-2 with TRBJ1-1, with D possibly TRBD1 on 6 matching bases. This CDR3 contains 14 residues. V dropped 7 bases and J dropped 0 bases, with 12 bases sitting between them. Germline V lookup: CDR1 WSHSY, CDR2 SAAADI. CDR3: CASNPTGLNTEAFF. The CDR3 DNA reads as TGCGCCAGCAACCCAACAGGGCTGAACACTGAAGCTTTCTTT.

The rearrangement uses TRBV7-9 and TRBJ1-1; TRBD1 matches 8 bases. Germline CDR1 and CDR2: SEHNR and FQNEAQ (reference sequence). The CDR3 is 15 amino acids. V was clipped by 3 bases and J by 4 bases; unmatched bases: 7. CDR3 residues: CASSFGDRGSTEAFF. CDR3 in DNA: TGTGCCAGCAGCTTCGGTGACAGGGGTAGCACTGAAGCTTTCTTT.

The chain combines TRBV5-1 with TRBJ1-4; D unresolved. Looked up from germline, CDR1 is SGHRS and CDR2 is YFSETQ. V gave up 0 bases and J gave up 5 bases, with 8 bases separating them. The CDR3 is made up of 14 amino acids. The CDR3 loop reads CASSLVGLNEKLFF. The DNA of the CDR3 is TGCGCCAGCAGCTTGGTCGGGTTAAATGAAAAACTGTTTTTT.

This clone was detected only once. The chain links TRBV7-9 to TRBJ2-5; D tentatively fits TRBD1 or TRBD2 (5 bases each). Germline V gene lookup returns CDR1 SEHNR and CDR2 FQNEAQ (reference sequence). This CDR3 has 13 residues. The V gene lost 8 bases and the J gene lost 3 bases, with 13 bases spanning the gap. The CDR3 DNA reads TGTGCCAGCTCGGGGACGTTCAAAGAGACCCAGTACTTC. Translated: CASSGTFKETQYF.

This chain connects TRBV7-8 to TRBJ2-7, with D unclear. Trimming took 3 bases from V and 1 from J, leaving 7 bases between them. Germline CDR1 SGHVS, CDR2 FQNEAQ. The CDR3 loop spans 13 amino acids. The CDR3 DNA sequence: TGTGCCAGCAGCTTTTTCGGGTCCTACGAGCAGTACTTC. Translation: CASSFFGSYEQYF.

This CDR3 reads CASSPTTSQRGEQYF. In DNA, the CDR3 is TGTGCCAGCAGCCCCACGACCAGTCAAAGGGGGGAGCAGTACTTC. The chain couples TRBV4-2 to TRBJ2-7; maybe TRBD1 (6 bases). This CDR3 has 15 residues. Per germline, CDR1 LGHNA and CDR2 YNFKEQ. Deletions cut 4 bases from V and 7 bases from J, with 20 bases between.